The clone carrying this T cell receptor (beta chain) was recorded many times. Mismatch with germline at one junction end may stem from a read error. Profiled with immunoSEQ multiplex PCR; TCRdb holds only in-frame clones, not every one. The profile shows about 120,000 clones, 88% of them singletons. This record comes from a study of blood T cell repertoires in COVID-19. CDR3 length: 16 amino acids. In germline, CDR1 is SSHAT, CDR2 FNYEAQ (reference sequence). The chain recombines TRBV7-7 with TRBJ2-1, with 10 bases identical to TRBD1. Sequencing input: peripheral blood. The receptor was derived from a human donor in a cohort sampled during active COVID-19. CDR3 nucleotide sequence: TGTGCTAGCAGCATAACCGGGACAGGGGTTATCAGTGAGCAGTTCTTC. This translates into CASSITGTGVISEQFF.